This T cell receptor (beta chain) originates from a study of regulatory T cells in long-lasting Graves disease. The time point here: newly diagnosed GD, antithyroid drugs for less than 3 months. RNA extracted from PBMCs served as the sequencing template. Study-level results: Persistent patients shared more public clonotypes (about 2,600) than new patients (roughly 1,000). Persistent Graves' patients had lower TCR diversity than newly diagnosed ones.

Arm-PCR with iRepertoire HTBI primers amplified the CDR3 regions for these TCR beta libraries. TCRdb re-called the multiplex PCR reads through MiXCR, storing one row per CDR3 protein. The sample gives 400,000 to 500,000 distinct CDR3 sequences, approximately 15% of which show up once; roughly 15% is in the top ten. V lost 1 base to trimming and J lost 0 bases, with 13 bases between them. This CDR3 comprises 17 residues. CDR1 and CDR2 from the germline V gene are MGHRA and YSYEKL. This clonotype was counted only a few times. Its target is not known. The sample was also linked to a second study, of T cells in Graves' hyperthyroidism and ophthalmopathy. Per that study: The HTBI primer set drove a first-round RT-PCR of the TCR CDR3. Most expanded thyroid clonotypes above 0.001 recurred in blood.

Here the sequenced sample was peripheral blood mononuclear cells (PBMCs), taken at new diagnosis, from a patient treated with antithyroid drugs. The TCR sequence derives from a woman in her fifties or sixties with Graves disease. V is TRBV4-1 and J is TRBJ1-3; D gene ambiguous. In nucleotides, the CDR3 is TGCGCCAGCAGCCAAGCTTCGACGGCATACTCTGGAAACACCATATATTTT. Translated, it gives CASSQASTAYSGNTIYF.